This TCR beta chain was identified during a study of blood T cells in healthy people across ages. The CDR3 runs 15 residues. Germline V gene lookup returns CDR1 DFQATT and CDR2 SNEGSKA (reference sequence). In this sample, this clonotype turned up a few times. The antigen remains undetermined. Next came a second PCR, run for about 6 to 12 cycles, which used a sample-barcoded 5' primer along with a J-beta primer mix. TCRdb reprocessed the 5' RACE reads with MiXCR, giving one entry per CDR3 protein. The table shows around 1,700,000 distinct CDR3 sequences, with approximately 28% occurring only once. Findings and limits, study-wide: Diversity was estimated from one million T cells, and these estimates were considered underestimates.

Sequenced: blood. The V call is TRBV20-1, the J call TRBJ2-1, with 11 bases matching TRBD2. The tail of the sequence fits TRBJ2-7 better, so the J call may be wrong. This receptor was obtained from a woman aged 25-40 years in good health. CDR3 sequence reads: CSASSGGFSYNEQYF. As DNA, the CDR3 is TGCAGTGCTTCTAGCGGGGGGTTTTCCTACAATGAGCAGTACTTC.